This record concerns one T cell receptor beta chain sequence. The antigen is unknown. The sample belongs to a study of naive and memory T cell subsets. General study points: Diversity fell and Gini index rose from naive through CM, EM, EMRA. Possibly reflecting memory cells re-expressing CD45RA, a few larger clonotypes occurred in naive repertoires, especially CD8. Over 90% of naive TCR sequences appeared only once, unlike memory subsets.

CMV status came from CD4+ T cell IFNgamma after overnight CMV lysate stimulation of fresh PBMCs. Four subsets defined by CD45RA and CD27 were sorted after CD3, CD4, CD8 and live/dead staining. An equimolar mix of two oligonucleotides served as the beta constant-region primer for TRBC1 and TRBC2. Nested alpha and beta constant-region primers with the SP2 primer drove four PCR rounds on ligated cDNA. TCRdb ran MiXCR on the UMI-ligation and nested PCR reads and lists one entry per CDR3 protein. In the table there are roughly 97,000 distinct CDR3 sequences, approximately 15% of which are singletons. The CDR3 covers 12 residues. In germline, CDR1 is MNHEY, CDR2 SMNVEV (reference sequence).

This clonotype originated in a human donor in good health. V gene TRBV27 combines with J gene TRBJ1-1; D remains ambiguous. Sequences were obtained from naive CD8+ T cells from blood. CDR3 coding DNA: TGTGCTTCCGTAGCTGCGAACACTGAAGCTTTCTTT. This encodes CASVAANTEAFF.